Reported below is one TCR beta chain. The data are from a study of blood T cell repertoires in COVID-19. Study details: Samples came from the United States, Italy and Spain, spanning acute and convalescent COVID-19. Sample material is recorded as cDNA or gDNA derived from T cells, B-cell-depleted T cells, or PBMCs.

Original handling: How many nucleated cells were present was estimated from reference gene primer amplification. TCRdb's copy holds only in-frame clones and misses some; the assay was immunoSEQ multiplex PCR. V and J calls and clone size are copied from that table; D and trimming were computed from the DNA. This sample has some 120,000 clones, with around four fifths found just once. Germline values: CDR1 KGHSH, CDR2 LQKENI. Between the trimmed V and J ends, which lost 3 bases and 9 bases, there was a span of 12 bases. CDR3 length: 13 residues. The sequenced sample consisted of peripheral blood. This clonotype originated in a man aged 30 to 39 with acute or convalescent COVID-19. The chain carries TRBV18 and TRBJ1-3, with D perhaps matching TRBD1 (6 bases). The CDR3 nucleotides read TGTGCCAGCTCACCCCAAGAAGGGGGCACCATATATTTT. As protein: CASSPQEGGTIYF. The complete variable domain, with remaining parts taken from reference TRBV18 and TRBJ1-3, reads NAGVMQNPRHLVRRRGQEARLRCSPMKGHSHVYWYRQLPEEGLKFMVYLQKENIIDESGMPKERFSAEFPKEGPSILRIQQVVRGDSAAYFCASSPQEGGTIYFGEGSWLTVV.